This is a list of T cell receptor beta chains from one sample in a study of cytomegalovirus exposure and HLA in healthy donors. The repertoire was sequenced with immunoSEQ multiplex PCR; TCRdb's copy has only in-frame clones and lacks some. This sample has some 65,000 clones, with approximately 67% found just once. Sequencing was carried out using PBMCs. These receptors came from a man aged 25-45 years in good health and CMV-seronegative. Both conserved end residues are part of each CDR3. The D gene is left open where the match is weak. Not every row has a clone size; where given, it reads once, few, many or a size class.

abundance,v_gene,j_gene,d_gene,CDR3nt,CDR3aa
once,TRBV30,TRBJ1-5,NA,TGTGCCTTCACCAATCGACAGAACAATCAGCCCCAGCATTTT,CAFTNRQNNQPQHF
NA,TRBV7-8,TRBJ1-2,NA,TGTGCCAGCAGCTTAGGTCAGGGAGGTGGCTACACCTTC,CASSLGQGGGYTF
NA,TRBV29-1,TRBJ2-1,TRBD2,TGCAGCGTTGTTGGACTAGCGGGGGGGAACAATGAGCAGTTCTTC,CSVVGLAGGNNEQFF
few,TRBV7-6,TRBJ2-3,NA,TGTGCCAGCAGCTTAGGACTCTCAGGGGGGCAGGATACGCAGTATTTT,CASSLGLSGGQDTQYF
NA,TRBV13,TRBJ1-1,NA,TGTGCCAGCAGCTTAGTACATCCGAGGACTGAAGCTTTCTTT,CASSLVHPRTEAFF
NA,TRBV5-4,TRBJ2-5,TRBD1,TGTGCCAGCAGCTTACCGGGACAGGGTAGGGAGACCCAGTACTTC,CASSLPGQGRETQYF
NA,TRBV5-1,TRBJ2-5,NA,TGCGCCAGCATGGAGGGGAACCAAGAGACCCAGTACTTC,CASMEGNQETQYF
NA,TRBV2,TRBJ1-6,TRBD1,TGTGCCAGCAGTGAAAGGCAGGGGGATTCACCCCTCCACTTT,CASSERQGDSPLHF
NA,TRBV6-6,TRBJ2-7,TRBD1,TGTGCCAGCTCCTACCTAGGGGGCGGGTCCTACGAGCAGTACTTC,CASSYLGGGSYEQYF
NA,TRBV7-2,TRBJ2-5,TRBD2,TGTGCCAGCAGGCCTACTAGCGGGGGGGCCGGGGAGACCCAGTACTTC,CASRPTSGGAGETQYF
NA,TRBV30,TRBJ2-2,TRBD1,TGTGCCTGGAGACGGCAGGGGGCCGGGGAGCTGTTTTTT,CAWRRQGAGELFF
few,TRBV6-5,TRBJ2-7,TRBD1,TGTGCCAGCAGTAACCACAGGGGTAGGTACGAGCAGTACTTC,CASSNHRGRYEQYF
NA,TRBV7-3,TRBJ2-1,TRBD2,TGTGCCAGCAGCAGACTAGCGGGGATTGAGCAGTTCTTC,CASSRLAGIEQFF
once,TRBV5-1,TRBJ2-7,NA,TGCGCCAGCAGCAGCGGGTCCTCCTACGAGCAGTACTTC,CASSSGSSYEQYF
NA,TRBV4-1,TRBJ2-5,TRBD2,TGCGCCAGCAGCCAAGCGGGGGGGCGAGAGACCCAGTACTTC,CASSQAGGRETQYF
NA,TRBV5-5,TRBJ1-1,TRBD1,TGTGCCAGCAGCCGCGGACAGGGTTTCACTGAAGCTTTCTTT,CASSRGQGFTEAFF
few,TRBV6-1,TRBJ1-1,NA,TGTGCCAGCAGTGAATTTAGACAGCGAAACACTGAAGCTTTCTTT,CASSEFRQRNTEAFF
NA,TRBV30,TRBJ1-6,NA,TGTGCCTGGAGCCTAGGGGTTGGCAGTTCACCCCTCCACTTT,CAWSLGVGSSPLHF
NA,TRBV10-3,TRBJ2-1,TRBD1,TGTGCCATCAGTGACGACAGGGGCGTGGGTGAGCAGTTCTTC,CAISDDRGVGEQFF
NA,TRBV5-6,TRBJ2-5,TRBD2,TGTGCCAGCAGCTTGGTACTAGCGGGGGTTTTGGAGACCCAGTACTTC,CASSLVLAGVLETQYF
few,TRBV2,TRBJ1-2,TRBD1,TGTGCCAGCGGGGGGACAGGGGGCCTCTATGGCTACACCTTC,CASGGTGGLYGYTF
NA,TRBV30,TRBJ2-3,NA,TGTGCCTGGACCCCGCCGAGTGATACGCAGTATTTT,CAWTPPSDTQYF
NA,TRBV5-1,TRBJ2-7,NA,TGCGCCAGCAGCTCCAGGGGTGGGCTAGCTGAGCAGTACTTC,CASSSRGGLAEQYF
NA,TRBV7-9,TRBJ1-1,NA,TGTGCCAGCACCGAAACAGACGGCGCTGAAGCTTTCTTT,CASTETDGAEAFF
few,TRBV7-8,TRBJ2-1,NA,TGTGCCAGCAGCGCAGGGGTCTACAATGAGCAGTTCTTC,CASSAGVYNEQFF
few,TRBV27,TRBJ1-2,NA,TGTGCCAGCAGTTTACCCACTTGGGCCTATGGCTACACCTTC,CASSLPTWAYGYTF
NA,TRBV5-6,TRBJ1-2,NA,TGTGCCAGCAGCTTGTGGTCGGATGGGGGCGGCTATGGCTACACCTTC,CASSLWSDGGGYGYTF
NA,TRBV5-1,TRBJ2-5,NA,TGCGCCAGCAGCTATGACGGGTGGCGGGAGACCCAGTACTTC,CASSYDGWRETQYF
NA,TRBV6-1,TRBJ1-2,NA,TGTGCCAGCTTAGTTACGCGGCTAAACTATGGCTACACCTTC,CASLVTRLNYGYTF
few,TRBV6-1,TRBJ2-6,NA,TGTGCCAGCAGTGAGACGAGGGGGTCTGGGGCCAACGTCCTGACTTTC,CASSETRGSGANVLTF
few,TRBV5-1,TRBJ1-5,TRBD1,TGCGCCAGCAGCTGGACAGGGGGCAAGGATCAGCCCCAGCATTTT,CASSWTGGKDQPQHF
NA,TRBV5-1,TRBJ2-3,TRBD2,TGCGCCAGCAGCGTTTACGGGGGGAAAAGCACAGATACGCAGTATTTT,CASSVYGGKSTDTQYF
NA,TRBV5-1,TRBJ2-7,TRBD1,TGCGCCAGCAGCAGAGGGACAGGGGACTACGAGCAGTACTTC,CASSRGTGDYEQYF
NA,TRBV4-1,TRBJ1-2,NA,TGCGCCAGCAGCCAAATTTTACCAGGGGTTCTATATGGCTACACCTTC,CASSQILPGVLYGYTF
NA,TRBV6-5,TRBJ2-1,NA,TGTGCCAGCAGTTACTCGAGGGTTAATGAGCAGTTCTTC,CASSYSRVNEQFF
NA,TRBV7-6,TRBJ2-2,TRBD1,TGTGCCAGCAGCTTAGGACAGGGGCACACCGGGGAGCTGTTTTTT,CASSLGQGHTGELFF
NA,TRBV27,TRBJ1-4,NA,TGTGCCAGCAGTTTCGGTCGGGGAAATGAAAAACTGTTTTTT,CASSFGRGNEKLFF
NA,TRBV4-1,TRBJ2-1,NA,TGCGCCAGCAGCCATCCAGGACAGATGTTCTACAATGAGCAGTTCTTC,CASSHPGQMFYNEQFF
NA,TRBV30,TRBJ1-1,NA,TGTGCCTGGAGTTGTCAGGGAGGGAGGGCTGAAGCTTTCTTT,CAWSCQGGRAEAFF
NA,TRBV9,TRBJ2-5,NA,TGTGCCAGCAGCGTAGATCCAGGGAAGATAGAGACCCAGTACTTC,CASSVDPGKIETQYF
NA,TRBV15,TRBJ1-6,TRBD1,TGTGCCACCAGCAGAGATATCGACAGGGGAACTTCACCCCTCCACTTT,CATSRDIDRGTSPLHF
NA,TRBV4-1,TRBJ2-7,NA,TGCGCCAGCAGCCAAAGCCCCAGGATGAACTCCTACGAGCAGTACTTC,CASSQSPRMNSYEQYF
NA,TRBV30,TRBJ2-2,NA,TGTGCCTGGAGTGCTTTCGTGAGCGGGGAGCTGTTTTTT,CAWSAFVSGELFF
few,TRBV7-3,TRBJ1-2,NA,TGTGCCAGCAGCCCTAGGGGCTCTAACTATGGCTACACCTTC,CASSPRGSNYGYTF
NA,TRBV15,TRBJ2-7,TRBD1,TGTGCCACCAGCAGAGCCGGGACAGACGCCTACGAGCAGTACTTC,CATSRAGTDAYEQYF
few,TRBV6-4,TRBJ2-3,NA,TGTGCCAGCAGTGGATCGGACTCGCCCACAGATACGCAGTATTTT,CASSGSDSPTDTQYF
NA,TRBV6-1,TRBJ1-5,NA,TGTGCCAGCAGGCAGGGACTTAGCAATCAGCCCCAGCATTTT,CASRQGLSNQPQHF
NA,TRBV5-1,TRBJ1-4,NA,TGCGCCAGCAGCTCAGGCCACGCAACTAATGAAAAACTGTTTTTT,CASSSGHATNEKLFF
NA,TRBV2,TRBJ1-5,NA,TGTGCCAGCAGAGGCTCAGGGTTAATGGCCGTCCACGATCAGCCCCAGCATTTT,CASRGSGLMAVHDQPQHF
NA,TRBV9,TRBJ2-3,TRBD2,TGTGCCAGCAGCGTCGGGCTAGCGGGATTAACAGATACGCAGTATTTT,CASSVGLAGLTDTQYF
NA,TRBV20-1,TRBJ2-7,NA,TGCAGTGCTAGACAGGGGTACGAGCAGTACTTC,CSARQGYEQYF
few,TRBV30,TRBJ2-7,TRBD1,TGTGCCTGGAGGAGGGACAGGCCCTACGAGCAGTACTTC,CAWRRDRPYEQYF
NA,TRBV9,TRBJ1-1,NA,TGTGCCAGCAGCGTAGGTAACCTAGGAACTGAAGCTTTCTTT,CASSVGNLGTEAFF
few,TRBV6-5,TRBJ2-1,NA,TGTGCCAGCAGTTACCAGGGGGGAAGTTACAATGAGCAGTTCTTC,CASSYQGGSYNEQFF
NA,TRBV7-2,TRBJ2-3,TRBD2,TGTGCCAGCAGCTCTCCTTCTGGGAGCGGGGGATTCACAGATACGCAGTATTTT,CASSSPSGSGGFTDTQYF